This T cell receptor beta chain was retrieved from a study of STAT5B mutations in CD4+ large granular lymphocyte leukemia. Comment on this clone: Its antigen remains unidentified.

Study findings and constraints: Higher CD4+ than CD8+ T-LGLL clonality might reflect small sample size.

Healthy controls were blood donor buffy coats. Germline V gene data show CDR1 as GTSNPN and CDR2 as SVGIG (reference sequence). Trimming removed 4 bases at V and 6 bases at J, with 10 bases between. The CDR3 is 12 residues long. Assay: immunoSEQ multiplex PCR; the TCRdb copy retains only in-frame clones and omits some. The sample yields more than 30,000 clones, under 85% seen once. Sequencing was done on a sample of CD4+ T cells from blood buffy coats. This sequence joins TRBV30 and TRBJ2-1; D possibly corresponds to TRBD2 (5 bases). The clonotype comes from a human donor in good health. This CDR3 reads CAWKDWPNEQFF. CDR3 nucleotide sequence: TGTGCCTGGAAGGACTGGCCCAATGAGCAGTTCTTC.